This entry concerns a single TCR beta chain. Its specificity is unknown. Germline trimming cut 4 bases from V and 1 base from J; bases unmatched to any gene: 10. The germline V gene encodes CDR1 SGDLS and CDR2 YYNGEE. This CDR3 has 16 amino acids. The sample is drawn from a study of T cell responses to AZD1222 COVID-19 vaccine. Study conclusions and caveats: Spike-specific TCR repertoires showed rising breadth and depth after two AZD1222 doses. As reported, nearly half of all spike-specific TCRs target variant regions that are unmutated.

Profiling relied on immunoSEQ multiplex PCR, and the TCRdb table lists in-frame clones only, not all of them. The sample holds about 160,000 clones; about 92% are singletons and the top ten take about 0.9%. The sequence was obtained from an adult in good health. Specimen: peripheral blood, collected on day 0 of AZD1222 vaccination. This chain connects TRBV9 to TRBJ1-1, with 7 nucleotides matching TRBD1. The CDR3 loop is CASSRTAGTANTEAFF. The CDR3 coding sequence is TGTGCCAGCAGCCGGACAGCCGGGACAGCGAACACTGAAGCTTTCTTT.